This T cell receptor (beta chain) stems from a study of cytomegalovirus exposure and HLA in healthy donors. Overall study findings and caveats: A few CMV-associated chains were confirmed in vitro to be specific for CMV antigens.

The PCR employed 60 Vbeta primers together with 13 Jbeta primers. Here immunoSEQ multiplex PCR was the method, and the copy in TCRdb shows in-frame clones only, minus some. The sample lists roughly 160,000 clones, more than 65% seen once, with 1.6% in the top ten. This clone appeared a single time. Its antigen is undetermined. Between the trimmed V and J ends, which lost 1 base and 4 bases, there was a span of 14 bases. Germline V lookup: CDR1 SGHRS, CDR2 YFSETQ. The CDR3 contains 16 residues. Sequencing was performed on PBMCs. The TCR originated in a woman in her 30s in good health and CMV-seronegative. The genes are TRBV5-1 and TRBJ2-2; D perhaps matches TRBD1 (5 bases). The CDR3 coding sequence is TGCGCCAGCAGCTTGCGACAGTCAGGTTTCACCGGGGAGCTGTTTTTT. Amino acid sequence: CASSLRQSGFTGELFF.